This T cell receptor (beta chain) was sequenced during a study of T-cell reconstitution after alpha-beta-depleted transplantation in children. Preparation of the TCRbeta library involved a method that used unique molecular identifiers. Each CDR3 protein gets one entry after TCRdb re-called the PCR reads with MiXCR. The data show a few hundred thousand distinct CDR3 sequences, 9% to 12% seen once. Trimming removed 8 bases from V and 7 bases from J, with 20 bases in between. CDR3 length: 15 residues. Germline lookup yields CDR1 LGHNA and CDR2 YSLEER. Comment on this clonotype: The CDR3 end shows no conserved phenylalanine or tryptophan, and so a read error is likely.

This TCR came from a human donor who donated a stem cell graft to a child with acute lymphoblastic leukemia. The specimen comprised PBMCs from the stem cell graft donor, sampled from the stem cell graft. The chain uses TRBV4-3 and TRBJ1-4; no clear D. DNA of the CDR3: TGCGCCAGCGGGGAAGGAATGGGGTCGGGTGAAAAACTGTTTTTG. Translation: CASGEGMGSGEKLFL.